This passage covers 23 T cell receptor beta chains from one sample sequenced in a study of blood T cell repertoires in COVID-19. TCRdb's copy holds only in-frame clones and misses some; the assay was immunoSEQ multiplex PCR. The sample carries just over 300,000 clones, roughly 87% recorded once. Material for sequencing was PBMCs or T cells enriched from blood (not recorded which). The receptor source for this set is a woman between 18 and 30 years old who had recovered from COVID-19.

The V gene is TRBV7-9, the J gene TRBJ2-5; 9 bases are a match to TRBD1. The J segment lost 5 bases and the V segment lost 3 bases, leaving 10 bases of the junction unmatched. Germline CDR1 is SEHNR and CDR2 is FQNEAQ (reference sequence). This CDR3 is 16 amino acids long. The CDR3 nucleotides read TGTGCCAGCAGCTTGATGATTGCGACAGGGGGTGAGACCCAGTACTTC. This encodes CASSLMIATGGETQYF.

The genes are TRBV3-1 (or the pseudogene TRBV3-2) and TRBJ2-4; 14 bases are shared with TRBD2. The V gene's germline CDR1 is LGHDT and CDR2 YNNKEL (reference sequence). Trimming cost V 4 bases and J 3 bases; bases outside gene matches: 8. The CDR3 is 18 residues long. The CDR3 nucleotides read TGTGCCAGCAGCCCCGGGACTAGCGGGAGCGTAAGCAAAAACATTCAGTACTTC. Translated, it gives CASSPGTSGSVSKNIQYF.

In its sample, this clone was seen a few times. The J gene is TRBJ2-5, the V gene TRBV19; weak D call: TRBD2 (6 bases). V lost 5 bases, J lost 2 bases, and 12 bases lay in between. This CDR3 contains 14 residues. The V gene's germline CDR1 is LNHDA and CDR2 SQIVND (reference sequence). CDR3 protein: CASSLSGGQETQYF. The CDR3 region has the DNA TGTGCCAGTAGTCTAAGCGGAGGGCAAGAGACCCAGTACTTC.

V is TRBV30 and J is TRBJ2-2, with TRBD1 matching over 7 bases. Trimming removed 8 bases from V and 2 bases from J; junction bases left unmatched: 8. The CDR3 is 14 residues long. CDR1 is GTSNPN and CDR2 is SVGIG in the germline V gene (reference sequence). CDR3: CAQGRDSNTGELFF. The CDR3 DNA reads TGTGCCCAAGGACGGGACAGCAACACCGGGGAGCTGTTTTTT.

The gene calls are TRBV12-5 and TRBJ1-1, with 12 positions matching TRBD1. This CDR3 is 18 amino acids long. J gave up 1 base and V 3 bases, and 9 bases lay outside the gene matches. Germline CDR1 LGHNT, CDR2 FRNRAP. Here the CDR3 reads CASGLGRDRGHQNTEAFF. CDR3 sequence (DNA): TGTGCTAGTGGTTTAGGTCGGGACAGGGGGCATCAGAACACTGAAGCTTTCTTT.

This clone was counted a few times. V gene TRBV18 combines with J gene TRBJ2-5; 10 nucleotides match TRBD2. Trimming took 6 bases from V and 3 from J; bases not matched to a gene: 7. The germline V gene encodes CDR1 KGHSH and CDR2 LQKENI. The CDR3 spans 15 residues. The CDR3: CASSPRTSGEETQYF. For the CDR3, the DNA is TGTGCCAGCTCCCCTAGGACTAGCGGTGAAGAGACCCAGTACTTC.

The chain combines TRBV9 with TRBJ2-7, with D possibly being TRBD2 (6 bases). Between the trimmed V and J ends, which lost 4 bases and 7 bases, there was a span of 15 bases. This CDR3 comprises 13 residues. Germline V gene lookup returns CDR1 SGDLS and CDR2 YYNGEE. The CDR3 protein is CASSSTDAGEQYF. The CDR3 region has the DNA TGTGCCAGCAGCTCGACGGACGCGGGGGAGCAGTACTTC.

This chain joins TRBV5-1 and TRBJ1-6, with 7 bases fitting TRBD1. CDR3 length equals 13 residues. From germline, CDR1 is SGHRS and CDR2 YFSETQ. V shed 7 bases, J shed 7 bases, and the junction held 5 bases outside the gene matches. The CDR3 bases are TGCGCCAGCGGAGGACAGGCGAATTCACCCCTCCACTTT. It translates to CASGGQANSPLHF.

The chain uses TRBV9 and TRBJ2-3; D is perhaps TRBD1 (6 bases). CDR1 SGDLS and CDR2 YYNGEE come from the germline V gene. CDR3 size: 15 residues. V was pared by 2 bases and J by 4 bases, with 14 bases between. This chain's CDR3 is CASSVGAGAADTQYF. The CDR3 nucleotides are TGTGCCAGCAGCGTGGGGGCAGGGGCCGCAGATACGCAGTATTTT.

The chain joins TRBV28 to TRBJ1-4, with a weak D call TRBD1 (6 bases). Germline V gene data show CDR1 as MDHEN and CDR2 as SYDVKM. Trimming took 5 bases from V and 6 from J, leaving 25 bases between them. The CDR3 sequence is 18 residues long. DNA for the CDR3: TGTGCCAGCAGTACCACCGGGGGCAGGGGCGGGGGAGATGAAAAACTGTTTTTT. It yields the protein CASSTTGGRGGGDEKLFF.

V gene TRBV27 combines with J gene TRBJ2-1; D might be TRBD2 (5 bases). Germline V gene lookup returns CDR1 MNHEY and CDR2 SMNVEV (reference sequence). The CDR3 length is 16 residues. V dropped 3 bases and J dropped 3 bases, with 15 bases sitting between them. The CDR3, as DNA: TGTGCCAGCAGTTTTGCTCAGGAGGCCATCTACAATGAGCAGTTCTTC. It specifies CASSFAQEAIYNEQFF.

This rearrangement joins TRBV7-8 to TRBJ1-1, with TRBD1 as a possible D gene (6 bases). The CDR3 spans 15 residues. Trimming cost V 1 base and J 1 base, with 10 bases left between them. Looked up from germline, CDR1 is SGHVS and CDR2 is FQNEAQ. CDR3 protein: CASSLVLQGNTEAFF. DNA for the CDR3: TGTGCCAGCAGCTTAGTCTTACAGGGGAACACTGAAGCTTTCTTT.

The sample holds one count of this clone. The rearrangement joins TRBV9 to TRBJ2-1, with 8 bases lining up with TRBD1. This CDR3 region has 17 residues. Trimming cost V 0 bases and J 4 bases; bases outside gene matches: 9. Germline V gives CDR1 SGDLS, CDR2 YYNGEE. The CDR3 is CASSVGSSGGPYNEQFF. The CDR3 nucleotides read TGTGCCAGCAGCGTAGGTTCATCAGGGGGCCCTTACAATGAGCAGTTCTTC.

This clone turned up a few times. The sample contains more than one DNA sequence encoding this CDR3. This CDR3 reads CASSSASGSTDTQYF. In DNA form, the CDR3 reads TGTGCCAGCAGCTCCGCTAGCGGGAGCACAGATACGCAGTATTTT. The gene calls are TRBV7-2 and TRBJ2-3; 8 nucleotides line up with TRBD2. The V gene end was trimmed by 4 bases and the J gene end by 0 bases; junction bases not matched to a gene: 3. The CDR3 sequence is 15 residues long. Germline loops: CDR1 SGHTA, CDR2 FQGNSA.

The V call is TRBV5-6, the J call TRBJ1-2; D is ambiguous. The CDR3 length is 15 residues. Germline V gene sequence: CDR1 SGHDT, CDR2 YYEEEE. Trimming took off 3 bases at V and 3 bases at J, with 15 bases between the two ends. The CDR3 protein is CASSYRGSIHYGYTF. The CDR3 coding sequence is TGTGCCAGCAGCTACCGGGGTTCGATACACTATGGCTACACCTTC.

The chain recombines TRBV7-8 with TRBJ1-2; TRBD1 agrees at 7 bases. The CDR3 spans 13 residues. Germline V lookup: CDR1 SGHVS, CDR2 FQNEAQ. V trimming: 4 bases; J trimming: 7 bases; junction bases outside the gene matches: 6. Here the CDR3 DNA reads TGTGCCAGCAGCTCGGCTGACAGGGCTGGCTACACCTTC. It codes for CASSSADRAGYTF. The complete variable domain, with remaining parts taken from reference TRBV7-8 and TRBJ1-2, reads GAGVSQSPRYKVAKRGQDVALRCDPISGHVSLFWYQQALGQGPEFLTYFQNEAQLDKSGLPSDRFFAERPEGSVSTLKIQRTQQEDSAVYLCASSSADRAGYTFGSGTRLTVV.

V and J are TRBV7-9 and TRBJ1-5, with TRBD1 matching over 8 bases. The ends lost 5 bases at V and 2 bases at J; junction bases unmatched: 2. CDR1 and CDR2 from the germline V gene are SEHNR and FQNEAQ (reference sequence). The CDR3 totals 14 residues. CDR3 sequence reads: CASSQDRGNQPQHF. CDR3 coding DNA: TGTGCCAGCAGCCAGGACAGGGGCAATCAGCCCCAGCATTTT. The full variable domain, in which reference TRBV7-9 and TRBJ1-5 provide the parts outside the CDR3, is DTGVSQNPRHKITKRGQNVTFRCDPISEHNRLYWYRQTLGQGPEFLTYFQNEAQLEKSRLLSDRFSAERPKGSFSTLEIQRTEQGDSAMYLCASSQDRGNQPQHFGDGTRLSIL.

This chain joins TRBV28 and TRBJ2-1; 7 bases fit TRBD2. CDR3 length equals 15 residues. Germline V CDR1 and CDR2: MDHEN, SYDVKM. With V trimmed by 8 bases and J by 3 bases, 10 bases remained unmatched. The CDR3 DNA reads TGTGCCAGCGCAGACTGGGGGGGTTTCTACAATGAGCAGTTCTTC. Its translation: CASADWGGFYNEQFF.

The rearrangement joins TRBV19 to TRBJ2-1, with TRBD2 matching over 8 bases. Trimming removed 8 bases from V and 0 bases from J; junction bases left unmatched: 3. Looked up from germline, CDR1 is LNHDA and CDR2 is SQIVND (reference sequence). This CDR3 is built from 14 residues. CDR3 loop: CASWAGGSYNEQFF. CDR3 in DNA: TGTGCCAGTTGGGCGGGGGGCTCCTACAATGAGCAGTTCTTC.

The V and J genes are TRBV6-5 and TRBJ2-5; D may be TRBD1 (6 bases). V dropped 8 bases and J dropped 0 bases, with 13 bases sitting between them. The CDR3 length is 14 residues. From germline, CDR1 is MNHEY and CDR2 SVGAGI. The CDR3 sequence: CASGSGEYQETQYF. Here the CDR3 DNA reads TGTGCCAGCGGGTCAGGGGAGTACCAAGAGACCCAGTACTTC.

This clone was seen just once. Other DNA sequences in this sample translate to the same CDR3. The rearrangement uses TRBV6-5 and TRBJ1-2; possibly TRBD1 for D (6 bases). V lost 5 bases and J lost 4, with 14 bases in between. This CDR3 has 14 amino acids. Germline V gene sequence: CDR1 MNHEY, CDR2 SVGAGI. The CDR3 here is CASSRTGGFYGYTF. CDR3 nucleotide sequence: TGTGCCAGCAGTAGAACGGGGGGCTTCTATGGCTACACCTTC.

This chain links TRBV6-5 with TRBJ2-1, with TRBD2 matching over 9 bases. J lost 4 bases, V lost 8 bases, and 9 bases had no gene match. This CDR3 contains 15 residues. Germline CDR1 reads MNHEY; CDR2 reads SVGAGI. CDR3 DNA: TGTGCCAGCCCAGTGACTAGCGGTGTTTACAATGAGCAGTTCTTC. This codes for CASPVTSGVYNEQFF.

CDR3 in DNA: TGTGCCAGCAGTGAGTCCGGGGGCAATCAGCCCCAGCATTTT. It encodes CASSESGGNQPQHF. The rearrangement uses TRBV6-4 and TRBJ1-5, with D uncertain. The CDR3 spans 14 residues. The germline gives CDR1 MRHNA, CDR2 SNTAGT. V lost 3 bases to trimming and J lost 2 bases, with 8 bases between them.